This T cell receptor (beta chain) stems from a study of T cell repertoires in cytomegalovirus infection. Whole-study findings and limits: CMV-specific HLA-C-restricted TCR beta clonotypes dominated the ex vivo response.

The germline V and J ends were trimmed by 3 bases and 5 bases, with 11 bases remaining between them. This CDR3 has 13 residues. Germline CDR1 and CDR2: MNHNS and SASEGT. This clonotype was counted only a few times. The antigen is unknown. TCRdb re-analysed the reads in MiXCR, keeping a single row per CDR3 protein. The sample has some 500,000 distinct CDR3 sequences, 40% seen once. Here the sequenced sample was cultured PBMCs, taken from culture after CMV antigen stimulation. The genes are TRBV6-1 and TRBJ2-7; TRBD2 might be the D (6 bases). This sequence originates from a human donor in good health (CMV status not recorded). Some clones in this sample may be carry-over from other donors' samples. This CDR3 is CASSDEGGHEQYF. The CDR3 nucleotides are TGTGCCAGCAGTGACGAGGGAGGCCACGAGCAGTACTTC.